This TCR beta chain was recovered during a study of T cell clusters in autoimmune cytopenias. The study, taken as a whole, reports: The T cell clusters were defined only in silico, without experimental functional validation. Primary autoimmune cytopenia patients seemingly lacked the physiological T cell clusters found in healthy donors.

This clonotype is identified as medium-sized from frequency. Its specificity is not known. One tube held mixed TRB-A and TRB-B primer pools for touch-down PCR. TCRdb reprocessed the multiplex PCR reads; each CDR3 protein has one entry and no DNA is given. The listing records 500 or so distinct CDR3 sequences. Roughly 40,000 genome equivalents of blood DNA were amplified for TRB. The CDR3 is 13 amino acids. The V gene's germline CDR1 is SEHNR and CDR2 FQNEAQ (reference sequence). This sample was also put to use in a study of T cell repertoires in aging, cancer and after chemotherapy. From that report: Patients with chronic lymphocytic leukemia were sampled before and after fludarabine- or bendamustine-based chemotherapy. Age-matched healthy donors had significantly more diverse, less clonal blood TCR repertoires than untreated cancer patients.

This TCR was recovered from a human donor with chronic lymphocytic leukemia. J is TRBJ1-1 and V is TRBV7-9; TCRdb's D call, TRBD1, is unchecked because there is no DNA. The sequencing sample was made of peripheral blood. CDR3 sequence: CASSQQGVTEAFF.